This TCR beta chain was captured by sequencing in a study of tissue T cells after allogeneic stem cell transplantation. General study points: Motif-based clustering found tissue-specific repertoire signatures shared across patients, though few clones were shared. Blood and spleen captured only part of the tissue TCR repertoire.

With respect to this clone: The antigen is undetermined. Each gene name is a mouse one. Read coverage stops 1 residue before the CDR3 terminus; the germline J gene supplies the remainder.

Germline V gives CDR1 LGHNA, CDR2 YSYQKL. V was pared by 0 bases and J by 8 bases, with 10 bases between. This CDR3 region has 13 residues. Sequencing used immunoSEQ multiplex PCR; TCRdb keeps in-frame clones, though not all of them. This sample has approximately 22,000 clones, with just under 75% found just once. The sample taken for sequencing was spleen. The chain has TRBV2 and TRBJ1-1; D unclear. This sequence was found in a female BALB/c mouse in good health. The strain's MHC type: H2-d. This chain's CDR3 is CASSQDKGAEVFF. The part of the CDR3 DNA that was read is TGTGCCAGCAGCCAAGATAAGGGAGCGGAAGTCTTC.